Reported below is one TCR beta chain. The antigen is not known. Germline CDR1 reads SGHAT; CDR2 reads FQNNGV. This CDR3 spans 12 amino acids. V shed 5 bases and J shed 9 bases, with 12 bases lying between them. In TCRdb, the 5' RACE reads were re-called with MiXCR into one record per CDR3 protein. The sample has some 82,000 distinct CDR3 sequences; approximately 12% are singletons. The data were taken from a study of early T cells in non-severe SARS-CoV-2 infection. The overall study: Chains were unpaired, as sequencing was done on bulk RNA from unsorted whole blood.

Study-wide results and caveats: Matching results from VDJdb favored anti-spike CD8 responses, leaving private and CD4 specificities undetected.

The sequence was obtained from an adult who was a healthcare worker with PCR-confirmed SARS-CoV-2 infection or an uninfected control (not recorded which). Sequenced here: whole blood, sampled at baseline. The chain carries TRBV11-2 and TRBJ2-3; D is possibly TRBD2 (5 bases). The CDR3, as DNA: TGTGCCAGCAGCCTACTAGGGAGCACGCAGTATTTT. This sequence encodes CASSLLGSTQYF.